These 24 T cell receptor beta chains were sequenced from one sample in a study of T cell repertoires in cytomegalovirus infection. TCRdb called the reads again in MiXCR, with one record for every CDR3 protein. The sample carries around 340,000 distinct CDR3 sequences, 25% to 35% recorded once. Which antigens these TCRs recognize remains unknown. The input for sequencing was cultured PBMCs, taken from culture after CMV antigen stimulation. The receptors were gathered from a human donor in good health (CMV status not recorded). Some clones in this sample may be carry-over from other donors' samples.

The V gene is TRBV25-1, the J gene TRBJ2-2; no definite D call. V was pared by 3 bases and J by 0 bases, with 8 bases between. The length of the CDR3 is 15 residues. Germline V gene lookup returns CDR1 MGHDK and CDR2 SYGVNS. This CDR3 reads CASSDTTSNTGELFF. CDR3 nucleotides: TGTGCCAGCAGTGATACCACCTCGAACACCGGGGAGCTGTTTTTT.

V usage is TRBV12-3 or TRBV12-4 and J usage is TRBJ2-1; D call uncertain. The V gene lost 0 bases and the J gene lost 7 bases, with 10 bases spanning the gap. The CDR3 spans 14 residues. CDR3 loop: CASSLAWQENEQFF. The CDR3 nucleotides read TGTGCCAGCAGTTTAGCTTGGCAGGAAAATGAGCAGTTCTTC.

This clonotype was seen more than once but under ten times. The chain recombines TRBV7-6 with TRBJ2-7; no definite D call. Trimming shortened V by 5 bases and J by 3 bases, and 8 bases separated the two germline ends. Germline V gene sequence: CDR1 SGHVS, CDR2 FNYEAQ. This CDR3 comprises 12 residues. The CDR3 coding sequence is TGTGCCAGCAGCAGGAACGGCTACGAGCAGTACTTC. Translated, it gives CASSRNGYEQYF.

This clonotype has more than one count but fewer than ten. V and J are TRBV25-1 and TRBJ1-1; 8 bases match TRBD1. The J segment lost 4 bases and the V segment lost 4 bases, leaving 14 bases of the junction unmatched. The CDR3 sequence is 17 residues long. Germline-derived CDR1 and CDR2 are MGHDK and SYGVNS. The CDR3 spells CASSGPGQVAGGTEAFF. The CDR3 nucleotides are TGTGCCAGCAGTGGCCCGGGACAGGTCGCGGGGGGCACTGAAGCTTTCTTT.

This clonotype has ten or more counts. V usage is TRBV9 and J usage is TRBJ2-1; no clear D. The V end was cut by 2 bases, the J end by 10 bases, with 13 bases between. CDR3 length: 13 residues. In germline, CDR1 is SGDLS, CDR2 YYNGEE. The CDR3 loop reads CASSVRPTSEQFF. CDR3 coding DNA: TGTGCCAGCAGCGTGCGGCCAACCAGCGAGCAGTTCTTC.

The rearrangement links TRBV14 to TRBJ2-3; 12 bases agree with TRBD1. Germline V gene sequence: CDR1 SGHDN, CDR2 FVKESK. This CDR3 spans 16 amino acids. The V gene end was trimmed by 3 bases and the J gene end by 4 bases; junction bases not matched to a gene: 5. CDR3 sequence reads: CASSHTGTGGADTQYF. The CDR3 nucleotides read TGTGCCAGCAGCCATACCGGGACAGGGGGCGCAGATACGCAGTATTTT. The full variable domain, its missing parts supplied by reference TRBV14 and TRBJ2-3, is EAGVTQFPSHSVIEKGQTVTLRCDPISGHDNLYWYRRVMGKEIKFLLHFVKESKQDESGMPNNRFLAERTGGTYSTLKVQPAELEDSGVYFCASSHTGTGGADTQYFGPGTRLTVL.

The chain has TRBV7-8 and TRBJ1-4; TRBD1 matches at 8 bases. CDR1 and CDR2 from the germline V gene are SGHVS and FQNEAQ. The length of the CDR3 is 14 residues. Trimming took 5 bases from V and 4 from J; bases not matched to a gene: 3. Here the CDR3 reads CASSPRGLNEKLFF. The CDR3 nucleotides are TGTGCCAGCAGCCCCAGGGGGCTTAATGAAAAACTGTTTTTT.

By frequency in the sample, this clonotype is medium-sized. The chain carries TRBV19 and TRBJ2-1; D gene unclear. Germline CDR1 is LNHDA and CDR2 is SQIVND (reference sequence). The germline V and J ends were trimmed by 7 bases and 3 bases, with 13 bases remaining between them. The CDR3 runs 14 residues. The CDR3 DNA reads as TGTGCCAGTAACGGGCCTAGGAGCTACAATGAGCAGTTCTTC. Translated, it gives CASNGPRSYNEQFF. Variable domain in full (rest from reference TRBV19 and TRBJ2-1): DGGITQSPKYLFRKEGQNVTLSCEQNLNHDAMYWYRQDPGQGLRLIYYSQIVNDFQKGDIAEGYSVSREKKESFPLTVTSAQKNPTAFYLCASNGPRSYNEQFFGPGTRLTVL.

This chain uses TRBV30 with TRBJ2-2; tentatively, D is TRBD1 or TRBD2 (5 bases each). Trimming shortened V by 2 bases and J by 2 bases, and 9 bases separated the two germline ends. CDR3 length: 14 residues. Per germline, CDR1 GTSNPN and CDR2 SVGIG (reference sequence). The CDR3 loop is CAWSRGPNTGELFF. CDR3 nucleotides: TGTGCCTGGAGTAGGGGACCTAACACCGGGGAGCTGTTTTTT. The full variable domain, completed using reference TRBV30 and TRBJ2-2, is SQTIHQWPATLVQPVGSPLSLECTVEGTSNPNLYWYRQAAGRGLQLLFYSVGIGQISSEVPQNLSASRPQDRQFILSSKKLLLSDSGFYLCAWSRGPNTGELFFGEGSRLTVL.

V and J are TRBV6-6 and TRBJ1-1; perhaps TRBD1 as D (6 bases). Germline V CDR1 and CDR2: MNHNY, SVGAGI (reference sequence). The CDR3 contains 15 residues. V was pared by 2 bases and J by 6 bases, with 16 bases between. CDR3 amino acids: CASSYDPRGGSEAFF. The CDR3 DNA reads TGTGCCAGCAGTTACGACCCCCGGGGGGGCTCTGAAGCTTTCTTT.

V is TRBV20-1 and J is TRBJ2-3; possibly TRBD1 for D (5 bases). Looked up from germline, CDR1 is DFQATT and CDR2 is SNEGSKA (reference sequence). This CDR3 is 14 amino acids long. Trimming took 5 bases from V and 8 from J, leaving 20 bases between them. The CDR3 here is CSARSIRASVTQYF. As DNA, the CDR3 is TGCAGTGCTCGCTCCATCAGGGCCTCGGTTACGCAGTATTTT.

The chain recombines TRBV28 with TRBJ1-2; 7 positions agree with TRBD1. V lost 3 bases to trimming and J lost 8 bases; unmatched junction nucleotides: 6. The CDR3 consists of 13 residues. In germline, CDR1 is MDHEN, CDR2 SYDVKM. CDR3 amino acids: CASSFRQGYGYTF. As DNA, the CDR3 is TGTGCCAGCAGTTTCCGACAGGGTTACGGCTACACCTTC.

CDR3 protein: CASSSSLVGANVLTF. The DNA of the CDR3 is TGTGCCAGCAGCTCGAGCCTTGTCGGGGCCAACGTCCTGACTTTC. V usage is TRBV7-2 and J usage is TRBJ2-6; D unresolved. Deletions cut 4 bases from V and 4 bases from J, with 11 bases between. Germline V gene data show CDR1 as SGHTA and CDR2 as FQGNSA. The CDR3 loop spans 15 amino acids.

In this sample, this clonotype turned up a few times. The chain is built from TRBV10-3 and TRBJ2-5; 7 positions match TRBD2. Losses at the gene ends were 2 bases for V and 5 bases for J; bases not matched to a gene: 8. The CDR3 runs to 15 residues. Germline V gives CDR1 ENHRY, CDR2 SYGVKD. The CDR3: CAISEARAGGETQYF. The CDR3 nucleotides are TGTGCCATCAGTGAGGCAAGGGCCGGGGGGGAGACCCAGTACTTC.

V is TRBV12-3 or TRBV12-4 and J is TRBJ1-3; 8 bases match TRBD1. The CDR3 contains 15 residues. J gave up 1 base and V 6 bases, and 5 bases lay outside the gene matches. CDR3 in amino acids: CASSMDRASGNTIYF. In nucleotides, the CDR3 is TGTGCCAGCAGCATGGACAGGGCGTCTGGAAACACCATATATTTT.

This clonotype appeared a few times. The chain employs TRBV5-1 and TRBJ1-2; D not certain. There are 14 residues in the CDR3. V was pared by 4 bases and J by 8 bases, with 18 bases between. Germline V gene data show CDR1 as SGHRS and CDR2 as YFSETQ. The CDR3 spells CASSPIYSPPGYTF. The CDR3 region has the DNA TGCGCCAGCAGCCCCATTTACAGCCCGCCGGGCTACACCTTC. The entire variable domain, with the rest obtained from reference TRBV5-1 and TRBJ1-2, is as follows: KAGVTQTPRYLIKTRGQQVTLSCSPISGHRSVSWYQQTPGQGLQFLFEYFSETQRNKGNFPGRFSGRQFSNSRSEMNVSTLELGDSALYLCASSPIYSPPGYTFGSGTRLTVV.

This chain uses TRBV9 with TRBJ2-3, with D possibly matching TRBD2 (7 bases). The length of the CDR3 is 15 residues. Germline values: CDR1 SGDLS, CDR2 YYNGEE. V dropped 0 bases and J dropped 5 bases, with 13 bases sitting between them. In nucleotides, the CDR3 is TGTGCCAGCAGCGTAGACGCGGGGGCCTTAGATACGCAGTATTTT. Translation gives CASSVDAGALDTQYF. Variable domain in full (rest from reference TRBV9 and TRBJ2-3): DSGVTQTPKHLITATGQRVTLRCSPRSGDLSVYWYQQSLDQGLQFLIQYYNGEERAKGNILERFSAQQFPDLHSELNLSSLELGDSALYFCASSVDAGALDTQYFGPGTRLTVL.

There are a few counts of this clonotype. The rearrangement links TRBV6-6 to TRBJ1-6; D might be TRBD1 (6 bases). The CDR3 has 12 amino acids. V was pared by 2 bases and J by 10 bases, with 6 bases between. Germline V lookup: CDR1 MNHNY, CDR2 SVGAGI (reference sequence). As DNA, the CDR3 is TGTGCCAGCAGTTACAGGGGGTCACCCCTCCACTTT. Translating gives CASSYRGSPLHF.

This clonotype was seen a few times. The chain's CDR3 is CASSQEDVGNQPQHF. The CDR3 nucleotides are TGCGCCAGCAGCCAAGAGGATGTGGGCAATCAGCCCCAGCATTTT. The chain is built from TRBV4-1 and TRBJ1-5; D unresolved. V was trimmed by 0 bases and J by 2 bases, leaving 8 bases between them. The CDR3 extends over 15 amino acids. CDR1 and CDR2 from the germline V gene are MGHRA and YSYEKL.

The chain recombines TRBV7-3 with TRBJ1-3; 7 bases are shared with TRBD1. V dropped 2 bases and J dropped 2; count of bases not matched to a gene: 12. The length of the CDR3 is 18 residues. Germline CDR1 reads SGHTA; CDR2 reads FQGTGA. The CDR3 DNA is TGTGCCAGCAGCTTATTGTCCCGACAGGGAGGCGCTGGAAACACCATATATTTT. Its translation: CASSLLSRQGGAGNTIYF.

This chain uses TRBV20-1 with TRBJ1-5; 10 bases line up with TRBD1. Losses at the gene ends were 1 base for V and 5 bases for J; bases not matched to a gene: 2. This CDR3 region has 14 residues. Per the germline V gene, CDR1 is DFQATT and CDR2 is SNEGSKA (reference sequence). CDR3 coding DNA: TGCAGTGCTAGAGCCGGGACAGGGGATCAGCCCCAGCATTTT. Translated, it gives CSARAGTGDQPQHF.

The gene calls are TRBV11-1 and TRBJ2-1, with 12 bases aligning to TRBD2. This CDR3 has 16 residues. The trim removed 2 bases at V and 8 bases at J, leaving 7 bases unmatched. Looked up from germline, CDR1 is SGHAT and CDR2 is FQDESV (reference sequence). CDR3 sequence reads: CASSLTLAGGRYEQFF. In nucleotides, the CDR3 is TGTGCCAGCAGCTTAACTCTAGCGGGGGGGCGCTATGAGCAGTTCTTC. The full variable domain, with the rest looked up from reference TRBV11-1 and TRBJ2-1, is EAEVAQSPRYKITEKSQAVAFWCDPISGHATLYWYRQILGQGPELLVQFQDESVVDDSQLPKDRFSAERLKGVDSTLKIQPAELGDSAMYLCASSLTLAGGRYEQFFGPGTRLTVL.

CDR3 DNA sequence: TGCAGTCAAACACTAGCGGGAGCCCCGGGCAATGAGCAGTTCTTC. It specifies CSQTLAGAPGNEQFF. V is TRBV20-1 and J is TRBJ2-1; TRBD2 matches at 11 bases. V dropped 8 bases and J dropped 6; count of bases not matched to a gene: 12. CDR1 and CDR2 (germline): DFQATT, SNEGSKA (reference sequence). There are 15 residues in the CDR3.

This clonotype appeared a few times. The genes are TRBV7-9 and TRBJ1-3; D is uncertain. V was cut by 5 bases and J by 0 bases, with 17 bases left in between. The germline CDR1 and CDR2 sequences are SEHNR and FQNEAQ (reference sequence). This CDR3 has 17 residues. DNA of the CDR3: TGTGCCAGCAGCGCCGACGGGTCTTGGGTCTCTGGAAACACCATATATTTT. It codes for CASSADGSWVSGNTIYF.